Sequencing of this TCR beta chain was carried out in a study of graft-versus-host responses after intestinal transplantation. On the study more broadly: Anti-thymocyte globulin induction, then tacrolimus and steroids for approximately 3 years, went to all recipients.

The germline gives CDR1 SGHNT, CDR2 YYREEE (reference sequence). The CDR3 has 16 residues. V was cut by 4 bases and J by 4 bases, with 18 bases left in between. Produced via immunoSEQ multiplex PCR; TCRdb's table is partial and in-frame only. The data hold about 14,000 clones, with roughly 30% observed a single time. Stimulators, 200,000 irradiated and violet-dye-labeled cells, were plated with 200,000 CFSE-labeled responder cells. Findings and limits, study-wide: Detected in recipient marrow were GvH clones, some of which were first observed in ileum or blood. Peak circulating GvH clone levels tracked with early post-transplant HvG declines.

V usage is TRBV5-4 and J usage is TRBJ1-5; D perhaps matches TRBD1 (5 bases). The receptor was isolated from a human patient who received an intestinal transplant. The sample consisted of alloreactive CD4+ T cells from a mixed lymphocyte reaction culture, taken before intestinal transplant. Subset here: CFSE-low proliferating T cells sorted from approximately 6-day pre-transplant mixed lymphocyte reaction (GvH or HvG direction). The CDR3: CASSQGEGVGNQPQHF. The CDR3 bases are TGTGCCAGCAGCCAAGGTGAAGGGGTGGGAAATCAGCCCCAGCATTTT.